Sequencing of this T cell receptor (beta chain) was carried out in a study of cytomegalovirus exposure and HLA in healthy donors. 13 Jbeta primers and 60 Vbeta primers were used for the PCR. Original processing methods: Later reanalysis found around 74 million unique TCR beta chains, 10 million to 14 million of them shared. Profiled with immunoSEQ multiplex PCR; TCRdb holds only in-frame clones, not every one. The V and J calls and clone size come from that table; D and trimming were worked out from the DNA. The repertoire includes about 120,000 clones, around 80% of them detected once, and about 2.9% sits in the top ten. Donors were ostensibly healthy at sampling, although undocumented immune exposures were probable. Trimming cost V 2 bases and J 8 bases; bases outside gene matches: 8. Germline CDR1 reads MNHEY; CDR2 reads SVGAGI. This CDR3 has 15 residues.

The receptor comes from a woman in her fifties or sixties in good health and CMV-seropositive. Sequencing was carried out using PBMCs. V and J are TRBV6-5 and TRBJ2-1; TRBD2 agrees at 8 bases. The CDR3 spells CASSYLGTSNYEQFF. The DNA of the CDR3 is TGTGCCAGCAGTTACCTTGGGACTAGTAATTATGAGCAGTTCTTC.